This T cell receptor (beta chain) was documented in a study of CD8+CD57+ T cells in acquired aplastic anemia. About the study: DNA recovered from sorted CD4+ and CD8+ cells had a mean of about 3 ug. Study-wide findings and caveats: Patients and controls were not found to differ significantly in CD8+ Simpson's diversity. Researchers report that about 29 CD8+ CDR3 sequences appeared in both patients and controls.

The CDR3 consists of 12 residues. TCR beta VDJ and CDR3 profiling used genomic DNA as template. In TCRdb, the reads were re-called with MiXCR into one record per CDR3 protein. The sample has about 180,000 distinct CDR3 sequences, roughly 60% seen once; the top ten hold about 39%. Sequencing was done on patients that had shown CD8+CD57+ cell expansion by flow cytometry. Severe acquired aplastic anemia was diagnosed in all patients. As regards this clonotype: The target antigen is unknown. At one boundary the junction diverges from the germline segment, which might be a read error.

The sample taken for sequencing was sorted CD4+, CD8+, or CD8+CD57+ T cells (not recorded which) from PBMCs. The chain uses TRBV12-3 or TRBV12-4 and TRBJ1-1; D is undetermined. This TCR was recovered from a human donor with aplastic anemia. The CDR3 nucleotides read TGTGCCAGCAGCCCAGTGAACACTGAAGCCTTCTTT. Amino acid sequence: CASSPVNTEAFF.